These 9 T cell receptor beta chains originate from one sample sequenced in a study of shared clonotypes between healthy human individuals. Sequenced by immunoSEQ multiplex PCR; TCRdb stores in-frame clones only, minus some. This table holds more than 2 million clones, nearly 97% found once. Sample: naive CD4+ T cells sorted from blood. The subset is: CD45RA+ positively selected. These receptors all come from a man aged 18 to 35 in good health.

This clone was seen more than once but under ten times. This sequence joins TRBV4-1 and TRBJ1-5; D is unclear. Germline V CDR1 and CDR2: MGHRA, YSYEKL. The CDR3 consists of 14 residues. Trimming took off 0 bases at V and 10 bases at J, with 13 bases between the two ends. This chain's CDR3 is CASSQDIEVYPQHF. The CDR3 nucleotides read TGCGCCAGCAGCCAAGATATCGAAGTGTATCCCCAGCATTTT.

Details on this clone: Additional DNA sequences in this sample encode the identical CDR3. The CDR3 DNA is TGCGCCAGCAGCCAGGACAGGGGTAATCAGCCCCAGCATTTT. Its translation is CASSQDRGNQPQHF. This chain connects TRBV4-1 to TRBJ1-5, with 9 nucleotides matching TRBD1. Trimming cost V 3 bases and J 4 bases; bases outside gene matches: 1. CDR3 length: 14 amino acids. The germline V gene encodes CDR1 MGHRA and CDR2 YSYEKL.

This chain joins TRBV27 and TRBJ1-6; D is unclear. The CDR3 is 16 amino acids. V lost 3 bases and J lost 8, with 17 bases in between. Germline lookup yields CDR1 MNHEY and CDR2 SMNVEV (reference sequence). CDR3 amino acids: CASSFDPGRGHSPLHF. The CDR3 coding sequence is TGTGCCAGCAGTTTCGATCCGGGCCGTGGTCATTCACCCCTCCACTTT.

The CDR3 loop is CASGLDISTEAFF. The CDR3 nucleotides read TGCGCCAGCGGGCTGGACATTTCCACTGAAGCTTTCTTT. J is TRBJ1-1 and V is TRBV5-1; tentative D call: TRBD1 (5 bases). This CDR3 is 13 amino acids long. Germline-derived CDR1 and CDR2 are SGHRS and YFSETQ. V gave up 7 bases and J gave up 4 bases, with 14 bases separating them. The full variable domain, in which reference TRBV5-1 and TRBJ1-1 provide the parts outside the CDR3, is KAGVTQTPRYLIKTRGQQVTLSCSPISGHRSVSWYQQTPGQGLQFLFEYFSETQRNKGNFPGRFSGRQFSNSRSEMNVSTLELGDSALYLCASGLDISTEAFFGQGTRLTVV.

This clone has a single count. Distinct nucleotide sequences in the sample also encode this CDR3. The chain recombines TRBV7-2 with TRBJ2-3; 10 nucleotides align to TRBD2. The CDR3 loop spans 15 amino acids. Unmatched junction bases numbered 2, after V lost 5 bases and J lost 0 bases. Germline CDR1 and CDR2: SGHTA and FQGNSA. CDR3 region: CASSLLAGSTDTQYF. DNA of the CDR3: TGTGCCAGCAGCCTACTAGCGGGGAGCACAGATACGCAGTATTTT.

This rearrangement joins TRBV5-4 to TRBJ1-4; D gene uncertain. The V end lost 1 base, the J end lost 7 bases, and 8 bases lay between the germline ends. From germline, CDR1 is SGHNT and CDR2 YYREEE (reference sequence). This CDR3 region has 13 residues. CDR3 sequence (DNA): TGTGCCAGCAGCTTGCAGTCGGGTGAAAAACTGTTTTTT. This gives the protein CASSLQSGEKLFF.

J is TRBJ1-3 and V is TRBV2; 8 bases are shared with TRBD1. V lost 5 bases to trimming and J lost 0 bases; unmatched junction nucleotides: 12. The germline V gene encodes CDR1 SNHLY and CDR2 FYNNEI. The CDR3 consists of 18 residues. DNA of the CDR3: TGTGCCAGCAGTAAAAATCCGGGACAGGTCTTCTCTGGAAACACCATATATTTT. It specifies CASSKNPGQVFSGNTIYF. The variable domain in full, completed from reference TRBV2 and TRBJ1-3, reads EPEVTQTPSHQVTQMGQEVILRCVPISNHLYFYWYRQILGQKVEFLVSFYNNEISEKSEIFDDQFSVERPDGSNFTLKIRSTKLEDSAMYFCASSKNPGQVFSGNTIYFGEGSWLTVV.

This chain links TRBV7-9 with TRBJ1-6; D unresolved. In germline, CDR1 is SEHNR, CDR2 FQNEAQ (reference sequence). V shed 2 bases and J shed 9 bases, with 8 bases lying between them. This CDR3 is built from 13 residues. In DNA, the CDR3 is TGTGCCAGCAGCTTATCTGTGGGTTCACCCCTCCACTTT. It yields the protein CASSLSVGSPLHF.

The CDR3 coding sequence is TGTGCCAGCAGCTTGGTCCTAGCTTCTAATGAGCAGTTCTTC. Protein product: CASSLVLASNEQFF. The rearrangement uses TRBV5-4 and TRBJ2-1; D possibly corresponds to TRBD2 (5 bases). Trimming took off 0 bases at V and 7 bases at J, with 11 bases between the two ends. The length of the CDR3 is 14 residues. Germline CDR1 and CDR2: SGHNT and YYREEE (reference sequence).